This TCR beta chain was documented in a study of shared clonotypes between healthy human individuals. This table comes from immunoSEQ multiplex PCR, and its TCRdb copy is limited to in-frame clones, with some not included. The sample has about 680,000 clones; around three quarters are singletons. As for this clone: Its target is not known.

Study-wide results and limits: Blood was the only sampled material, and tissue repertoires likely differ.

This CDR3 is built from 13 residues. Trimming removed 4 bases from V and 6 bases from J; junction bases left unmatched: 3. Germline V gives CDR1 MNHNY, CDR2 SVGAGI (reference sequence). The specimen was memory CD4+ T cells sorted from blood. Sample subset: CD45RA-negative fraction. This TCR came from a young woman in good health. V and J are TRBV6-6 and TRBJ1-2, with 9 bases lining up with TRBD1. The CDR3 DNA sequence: TGTGCCAGCAGTTCCGGGACAGGGAATGGCTACACCTTC. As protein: CASSSGTGNGYTF.